This TCR beta chain was documented in a study of human T cells and chemical hapten exposure. The germline V and J ends were trimmed by 0 bases and 3 bases, with 5 bases remaining between them. From germline, CDR1 is SQVTM and CDR2 ANQGSEA. CDR3 length: 13 amino acids. TCRdb redid the calling of the RACE reads with MiXCR, one entry per CDR3 protein. Of some 380,000 distinct CDR3 sequences in the sample, around 4.8% were seen once. This clonotype was seen at least ten times. Stated time point: patch test 1, 2 weeks after DPC sensitization. Sample treatment: therapeutic diphenylcyclopropenone sensitization with weekly scalp DPC.

This material consisted of whole blood, taken in connection with sensitization to the hapten diphenylcyclopropenone (DPC). The rearrangement joins TRBV29-1 to TRBJ2-2; D is uncertain. The receptor was derived from a woman aged 45-59 years with alopecia areata. Some clones in this sample may be carry-over from other donors' samples. The CDR3 protein is CSVEDGYTGELFF. The CDR3 bases are TGCAGCGTTGAAGATGGTTACACCGGGGAGCTGTTTTTT.